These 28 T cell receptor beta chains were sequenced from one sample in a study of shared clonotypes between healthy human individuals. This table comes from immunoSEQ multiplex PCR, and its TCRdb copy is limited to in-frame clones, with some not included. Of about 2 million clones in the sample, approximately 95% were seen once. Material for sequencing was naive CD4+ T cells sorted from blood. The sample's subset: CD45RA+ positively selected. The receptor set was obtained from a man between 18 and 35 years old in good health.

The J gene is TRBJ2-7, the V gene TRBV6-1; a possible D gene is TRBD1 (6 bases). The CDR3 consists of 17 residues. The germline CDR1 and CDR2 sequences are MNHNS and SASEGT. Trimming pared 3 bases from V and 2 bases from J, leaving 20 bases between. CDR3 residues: CASSDSGVTTGAYEQYF. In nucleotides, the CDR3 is TGTGCCAGCAGTGATTCAGGGGTTACAACTGGGGCCTACGAGCAGTACTTC.

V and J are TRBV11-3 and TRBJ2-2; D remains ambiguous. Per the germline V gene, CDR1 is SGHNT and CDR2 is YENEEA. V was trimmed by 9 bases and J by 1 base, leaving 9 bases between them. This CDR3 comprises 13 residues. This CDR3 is CASSDGNTGELFF. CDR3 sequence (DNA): TGTGCCAGTTCGGACGGGAACACCGGGGAGCTGTTTTTT.

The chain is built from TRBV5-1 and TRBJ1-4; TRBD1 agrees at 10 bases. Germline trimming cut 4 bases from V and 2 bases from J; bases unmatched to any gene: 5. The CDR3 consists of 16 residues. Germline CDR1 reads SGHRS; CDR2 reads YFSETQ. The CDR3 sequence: CASSTGQGGTNEKLFF. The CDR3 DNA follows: TGCGCCAGCAGCACCGGACAGGGGGGGACTAATGAAAAACTGTTTTTT.

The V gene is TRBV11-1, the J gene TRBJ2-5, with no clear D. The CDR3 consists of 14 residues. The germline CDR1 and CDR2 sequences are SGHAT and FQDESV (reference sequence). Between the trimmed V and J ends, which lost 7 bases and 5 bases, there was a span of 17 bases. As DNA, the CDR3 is TGTGCCAGCACTTCCCCGTTTGGGCAGGAGACCCAGTACTTC. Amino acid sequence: CASTSPFGQETQYF.

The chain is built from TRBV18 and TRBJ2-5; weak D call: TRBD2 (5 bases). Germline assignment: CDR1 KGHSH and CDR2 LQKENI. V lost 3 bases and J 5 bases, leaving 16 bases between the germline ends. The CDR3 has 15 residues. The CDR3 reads CASSPVGSRLETQYF. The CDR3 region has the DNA TGTGCCAGCTCACCTGTTGGGAGCCGACTGGAGACCCAGTACTTC.

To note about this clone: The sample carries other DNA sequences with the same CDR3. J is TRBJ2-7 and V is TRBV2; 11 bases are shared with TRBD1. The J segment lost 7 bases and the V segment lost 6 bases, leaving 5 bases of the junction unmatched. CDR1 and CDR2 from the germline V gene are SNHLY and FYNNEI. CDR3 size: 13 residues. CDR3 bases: TGTGCCAGCAGCGGACAGGGGGCTGGGGAGCAGTACTTC. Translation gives CASSGQGAGEQYF.

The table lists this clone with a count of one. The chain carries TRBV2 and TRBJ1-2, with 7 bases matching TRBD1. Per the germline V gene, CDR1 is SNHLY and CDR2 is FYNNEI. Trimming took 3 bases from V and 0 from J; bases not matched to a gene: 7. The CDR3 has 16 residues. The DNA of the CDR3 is TGTGCCAGCAGTGACTGGACAGGCCCCGCTAACTATGGCTACACCTTC. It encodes CASSDWTGPANYGYTF.

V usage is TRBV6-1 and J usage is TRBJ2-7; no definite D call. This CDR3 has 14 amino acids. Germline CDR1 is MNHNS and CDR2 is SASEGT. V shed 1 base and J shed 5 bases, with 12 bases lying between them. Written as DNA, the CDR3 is TGTGCCAGCAGTGAAGGGATAACCCCTAACGAGCAGTACTTC. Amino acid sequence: CASSEGITPNEQYF.

The chain's CDR3 is CAISGTDNNSPLHF. CDR3 bases: TGTGCCATCAGCGGGACAGATAATAATTCACCCCTCCACTTT. J is TRBJ1-6 and V is TRBV10-3; 7 bases map to TRBD1. There are 14 residues in the CDR3. The V gene end was trimmed by 6 bases and the J gene end by 5 bases; junction bases not matched to a gene: 4. Germline V gene sequence: CDR1 ENHRY, CDR2 SYGVKD.

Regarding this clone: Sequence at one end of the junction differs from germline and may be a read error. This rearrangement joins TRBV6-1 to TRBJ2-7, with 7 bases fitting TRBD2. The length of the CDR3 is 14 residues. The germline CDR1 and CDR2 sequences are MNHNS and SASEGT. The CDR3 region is CASREVGGGYEQYF. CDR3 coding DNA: TGTGCCAGCAGAGAAGTTGGGGGAGGGTACGAGCAGTACTTC.

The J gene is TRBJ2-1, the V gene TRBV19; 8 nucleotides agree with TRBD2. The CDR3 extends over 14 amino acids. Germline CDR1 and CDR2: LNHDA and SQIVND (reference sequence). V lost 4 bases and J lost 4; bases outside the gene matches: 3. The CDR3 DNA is TGTGCCAGTAGTACAACTAGCGGATACAATGAGCAGTTCTTC. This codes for CASSTTSGYNEQFF.

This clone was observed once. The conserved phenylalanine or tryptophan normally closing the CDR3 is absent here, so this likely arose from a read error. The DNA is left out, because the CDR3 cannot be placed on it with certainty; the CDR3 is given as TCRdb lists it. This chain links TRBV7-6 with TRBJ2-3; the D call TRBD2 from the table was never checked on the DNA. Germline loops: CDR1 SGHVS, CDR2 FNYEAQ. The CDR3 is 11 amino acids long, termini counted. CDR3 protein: CASSSGTRASC.

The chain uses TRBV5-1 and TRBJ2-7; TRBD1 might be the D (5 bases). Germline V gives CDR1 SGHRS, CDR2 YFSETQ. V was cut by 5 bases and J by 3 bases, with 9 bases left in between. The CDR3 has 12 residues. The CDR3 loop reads CASREQDYEQYF. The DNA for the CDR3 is TGCGCCAGCAGGGAACAGGACTACGAGCAGTACTTC.

The CDR3 region has the DNA TGTGCCAGCAGCCTGGGTAGCGGGGGGGCCAGAAATGAGCAGTTCTTC. Protein: CASSLGSGGARNEQFF. The chain has TRBV5-6 and TRBJ2-1; 11 nucleotides align to TRBD2. Germline loops: CDR1 SGHDT, CDR2 YYEEEE. J lost 7 bases, V lost 4 bases, and 10 bases had no gene match. This CDR3 comprises 16 residues.

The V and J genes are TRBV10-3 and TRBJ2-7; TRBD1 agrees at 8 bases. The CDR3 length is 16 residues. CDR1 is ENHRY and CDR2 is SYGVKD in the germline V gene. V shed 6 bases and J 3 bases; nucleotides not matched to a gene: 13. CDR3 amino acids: CAIRGNPGQDDYEQYF. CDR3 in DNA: TGTGCCATCAGGGGCAACCCGGGACAGGACGACTACGAGCAGTACTTC.

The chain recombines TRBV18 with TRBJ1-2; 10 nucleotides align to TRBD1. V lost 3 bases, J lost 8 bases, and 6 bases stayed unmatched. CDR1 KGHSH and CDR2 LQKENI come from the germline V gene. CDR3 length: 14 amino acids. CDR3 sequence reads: CASSPGQGSSGYTF. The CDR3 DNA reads TGTGCCAGCTCACCGGGACAGGGGTCGAGCGGCTACACCTTC. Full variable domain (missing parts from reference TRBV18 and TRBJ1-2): NAGVMQNPRHLVRRRGQEARLRCSPMKGHSHVYWYRQLPEEGLKFMVYLQKENIIDESGMPKERFSAEFPKEGPSILRIQQVVRGDSAAYFCASSPGQGSSGYTFGSGTRLTVV.

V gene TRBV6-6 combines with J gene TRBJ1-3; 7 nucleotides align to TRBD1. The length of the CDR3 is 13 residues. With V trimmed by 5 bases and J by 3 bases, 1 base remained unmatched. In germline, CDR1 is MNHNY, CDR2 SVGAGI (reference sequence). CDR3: CASSRTGGNTIYF. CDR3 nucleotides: TGTGCCAGCAGTAGGACAGGTGGAAACACCATATATTTT.

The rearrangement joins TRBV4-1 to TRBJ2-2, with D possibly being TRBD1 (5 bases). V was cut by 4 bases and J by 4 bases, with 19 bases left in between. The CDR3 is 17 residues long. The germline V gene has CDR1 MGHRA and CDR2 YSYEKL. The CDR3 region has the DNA TGCGCCAGCAGCCCCACTGAAGGGGTGTTCTCCACCGGGGAGCTGTTTTTT. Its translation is CASSPTEGVFSTGELFF.

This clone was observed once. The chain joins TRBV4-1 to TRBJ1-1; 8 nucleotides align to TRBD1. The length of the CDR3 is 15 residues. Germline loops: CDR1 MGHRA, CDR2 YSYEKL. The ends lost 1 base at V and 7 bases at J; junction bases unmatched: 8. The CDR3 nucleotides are TGCGCCAGCAGCCAAGCGCCGGACAGGGTGTATGAAGCTTTCTTT. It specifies CASSQAPDRVYEAFF.

CDR3 DNA sequence: TGCAGTGCTGCACCGGACAGCGAAGCTTTCTTT. Translation gives CSAAPDSEAFF. This rearrangement joins TRBV20-1 to TRBJ1-1, with a possible D match to TRBD1 (6 bases). Trimming took off 5 bases at V and 8 bases at J, with 12 bases between the two ends. Germline V CDR1 and CDR2: DFQATT, SNEGSKA (reference sequence). The CDR3 is 11 residues long.

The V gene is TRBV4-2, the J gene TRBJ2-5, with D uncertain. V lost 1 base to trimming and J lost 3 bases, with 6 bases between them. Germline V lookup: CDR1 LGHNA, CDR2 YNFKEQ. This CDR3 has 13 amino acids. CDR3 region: CASSQGLEETQYF. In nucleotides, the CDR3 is TGTGCCAGCAGCCAAGGGCTGGAAGAGACCCAGTACTTC.

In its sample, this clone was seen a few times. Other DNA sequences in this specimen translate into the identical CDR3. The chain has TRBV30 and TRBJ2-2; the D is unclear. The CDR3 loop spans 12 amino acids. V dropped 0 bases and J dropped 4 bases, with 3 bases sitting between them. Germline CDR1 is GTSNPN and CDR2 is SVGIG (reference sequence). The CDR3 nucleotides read TGTGCCTGGAGTGTATCCACCGGGGAGCTGTTTTTT. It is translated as CAWSVSTGELFF.

The CDR3 is CSVGSPGHGGTDTQYF. In nucleotides, the CDR3 is TGCAGCGTCGGGTCACCGGGGCACGGCGGCACAGATACGCAGTATTTT. The chain couples TRBV29-1 to TRBJ2-3, with D perhaps given as TRBD1 or TRBD2 (5 bases each). There are 16 residues in the CDR3. V lost 6 bases to trimming and J lost 1 base, with 20 bases between them. Germline V gene sequence: CDR1 SQVTM, CDR2 ANQGSEA.

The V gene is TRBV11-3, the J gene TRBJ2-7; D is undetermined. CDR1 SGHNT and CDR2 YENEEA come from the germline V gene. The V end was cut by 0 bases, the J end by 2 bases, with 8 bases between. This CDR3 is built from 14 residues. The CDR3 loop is CASSLDRDTYEQYF. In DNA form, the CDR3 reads TGTGCCAGCAGCTTAGACAGAGATACCTACGAGCAGTACTTC.

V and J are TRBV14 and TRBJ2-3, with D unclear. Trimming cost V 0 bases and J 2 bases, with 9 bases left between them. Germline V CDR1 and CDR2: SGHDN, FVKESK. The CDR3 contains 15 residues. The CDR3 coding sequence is TGTGCCAGCAGCCAAGAAGGCGGATTCACAGATACGCAGTATTTT. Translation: CASSQEGGFTDTQYF.

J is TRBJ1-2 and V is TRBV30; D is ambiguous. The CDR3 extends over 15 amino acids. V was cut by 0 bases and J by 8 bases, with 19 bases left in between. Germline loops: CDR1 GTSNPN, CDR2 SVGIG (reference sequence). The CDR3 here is CAWSVPKLGKWGYTF. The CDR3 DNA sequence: TGTGCCTGGAGTGTCCCCAAGCTGGGGAAGTGGGGCTACACCTTC.

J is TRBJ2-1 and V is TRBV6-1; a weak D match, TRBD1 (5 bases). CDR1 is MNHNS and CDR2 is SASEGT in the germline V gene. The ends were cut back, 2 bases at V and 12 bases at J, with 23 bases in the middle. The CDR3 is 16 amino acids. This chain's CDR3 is CASSEKEQASYSWQFF. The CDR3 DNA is TGTGCCAGCAGTGAAAAAGAACAGGCGAGTTATAGTTGGCAGTTCTTC.

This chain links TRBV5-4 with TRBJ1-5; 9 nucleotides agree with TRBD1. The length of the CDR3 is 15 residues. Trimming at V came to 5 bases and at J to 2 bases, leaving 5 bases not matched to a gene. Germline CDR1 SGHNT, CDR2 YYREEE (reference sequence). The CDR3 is CASSRQGEGNQPQHF. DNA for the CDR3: TGTGCCAGCAGTAGACAGGGGGAAGGCAATCAGCCCCAGCATTTT.